This entry is about one TCR beta chain. The antigen is unknown. Trimming removed 4 bases from V and 0 bases from J, with 11 bases in between. The CDR3 runs 15 residues. Germline CDR1 is SGHDT and CDR2 is YYEEEE. The data stem from a study of shared clonotypes between healthy human individuals. This table comes from immunoSEQ multiplex PCR, and its TCRdb copy is limited to in-frame clones, with some not included. The table records approximately 2.5 million clones, about 92% of them present only once. General observations from the study: Unshared clonotypes carried lower generation probabilities than those common to all four donors. Donor clonotype sharing was expected to depend on sequencing depth.

The chain joins TRBV5-6 to TRBJ1-3, with TRBD1 as a possible D gene (5 bases). This TCR derives from a man in his late teens or twenties in good health. The sample consisted of naive CD4+ T cells sorted from blood. Indicated subset: CD45RA+ positively selected. CDR3 DNA: TGTGCCAGCAGCCCAGGAGGGGACTCTGGAAACACCATATATTTT. Protein product: CASSPGGDSGNTIYF.